The 21 T cell receptor beta chains reported below all come from one sample, sequenced in a study of blood T cell repertoires in COVID-19. TCRdb's table, derived via immunoSEQ multiplex PCR, lists solely in-frame clones and lacks some. The sample yields 88,000 or so clones, approximately 90% seen once. What was sequenced was PBMCs or T cells enriched from blood (not recorded which). The source is a woman aged 50 to 65 with acute COVID-19.

The chain couples TRBV19 to TRBJ2-2, with a weak D call TRBD2 (7 bases). CDR3 length: 18 amino acids. With 6 bases removed from V and 4 bases from J, the gap between germline ends came to 24 bases. Germline loops: CDR1 LNHDA, CDR2 SQIVND (reference sequence). CDR3 DNA sequence: TGTGCCAGTAGGACCCTCGGAGGGGGAGGGCCGGGCACCGGGGAGCTGTTTTTT. The encoded protein is CASRTLGGGGPGTGELFF.

V usage is TRBV19 and J usage is TRBJ2-5; D remains ambiguous. Germline V lookup: CDR1 LNHDA, CDR2 SQIVND (reference sequence). V lost 6 bases, J lost 2 bases, and 13 bases lay in between. The CDR3 runs 14 residues. In DNA, the CDR3 is TGTGCCAGTAGCGGCCGGTCCGGGCAAGAGACCCAGTACTTC. This sequence encodes CASSGRSGQETQYF.

This sequence joins TRBV6-5 and TRBJ1-4; 10 bases fit TRBD1. The germline V gene encodes CDR1 MNHEY and CDR2 SVGAGI. V lost 7 bases to trimming and J lost 8 bases; unmatched junction nucleotides: 7. CDR3 size: 14 residues. The CDR3 sequence is CASTLGTGAEKLFF. The CDR3 DNA sequence: TGTGCCAGCACCTTGGGGACAGGGGCGGAAAAACTGTTTTTT.

This clone has just a few counts. The CDR3 here is CASSPSLAGGREQYF. CDR3 coding DNA: TGTGCCAGCAGTCCGTCTCTAGCGGGAGGTCGGGAGCAGTACTTC. The chain couples TRBV2 to TRBJ2-7; TRBD2 agrees at 11 bases. CDR1 and CDR2 (germline): SNHLY, FYNNEI. This CDR3 region has 15 residues. Trimming cost V 5 bases and J 7 bases; bases outside gene matches: 10.

The V gene is TRBV5-1, the J gene TRBJ2-3, with TRBD2 matching 10 bases. CDR1 SGHRS and CDR2 YFSETQ come from the germline V gene. There are 16 residues in the CDR3. Trimming at V came to 0 bases and at J to 6 bases, leaving 7 bases not matched to a gene. CDR3 sequence reads: CASSLGLAGVGDTQYF. CDR3 nucleotide sequence: TGCGCCAGCAGCTTGGGGCTAGCGGGAGTCGGGGATACGCAGTATTTT.

The chain carries TRBV7-9 and TRBJ1-6; D is perhaps TRBD1 (5 bases). CDR1 and CDR2 (germline): SEHNR, FQNEAQ (reference sequence). CDR3 length: 18 amino acids. The V and J ends lost 5 bases and 7 bases respectively, with 24 bases between them. Here the CDR3 reads CASSTTWTQSGGNSPLHF. The CDR3 DNA is TGTGCCAGCAGCACGACCTGGACTCAAAGTGGGGGGAATTCACCCCTCCACTTT.

The rearrangement uses TRBV6-1 and TRBJ2-1; D is unresolved. Trimming took 2 bases from V and 9 from J, leaving 8 bases between them. This CDR3 spans 12 amino acids. Germline V gene data show CDR1 as MNHNS and CDR2 as SASEGT. The CDR3 DNA follows: TGTGCCAGCAGTGAATTTATCGGTGAGCAGTTCTTC. Its translation is CASSEFIGEQFF.

V gene TRBV6-6 combines with J gene TRBJ2-5; 10 nucleotides line up with TRBD1. The V gene's germline CDR1 is MNHNY and CDR2 SVGAGI (reference sequence). The junction had 4 bases not matched to a gene; V was cut back by 6 bases and J by 0 bases. The CDR3 is made up of 15 amino acids. CDR3 loop: CASSGDRGNQETQYF. The CDR3 DNA reads TGTGCCAGCAGCGGGGACAGGGGAAACCAAGAGACCCAGTACTTC.

This clone was observed a handful of times. V usage is TRBV4-2 and J usage is TRBJ2-1; TRBD2 agrees at 9 bases. Germline V CDR1 and CDR2: LGHNA, YNFKEQ. CDR3 length equals 17 residues. With V trimmed by 1 base and J by 3 bases, 7 bases remained unmatched. The CDR3 region is CASSQGTSGRYYNEQFF. The CDR3, as DNA: TGTGCCAGCAGCCAAGGGACGAGCGGGAGGTACTACAATGAGCAGTTCTTC.

J is TRBJ1-1 and V is TRBV7-2, with a possible D match to TRBD1 (5 bases). This CDR3 is 16 amino acids long. Trimming took off 5 bases at V and 0 bases at J, with 16 bases between the two ends. CDR1 SGHTA and CDR2 FQGNSA come from the germline V gene. DNA for the CDR3: TGTGCCAGCAGCAAAGACAGTGAACGTATGAACACTGAAGCTTTCTTT. Amino acids: CASSKDSERMNTEAFF.

V gene TRBV7-9 combines with J gene TRBJ2-7, with D possibly being TRBD2 (6 bases). CDR1 and CDR2 from the germline V gene are SEHNR and FQNEAQ (reference sequence). Trimming pared 2 bases from V and 0 bases from J, leaving 8 bases between. This CDR3 is 14 amino acids long. The CDR3 DNA is TGTGCCAGCAGCTTACGGGAGACCTCCTACGAGCAGTACTTC. It yields the protein CASSLRETSYEQYF.

The chain recombines TRBV9 with TRBJ2-1, with 11 bases aligning to TRBD2. V trimming: 0 bases; J trimming: 5 bases; junction bases outside the gene matches: 4. The length of the CDR3 is 16 residues. Germline CDR1 SGDLS, CDR2 YYNGEE. Here the CDR3 reads CASSVGGTSGNNEQFF. The CDR3 coding sequence is TGTGCCAGCAGCGTAGGAGGGACTAGCGGAAACAATGAGCAGTTCTTC.

This clone was detected only a few times. The chain employs TRBV12-3 or TRBV12-4 and TRBJ2-1, with a weak D call TRBD2 (6 bases). V was pared by 2 bases and J by 7 bases, with 9 bases between. This CDR3 comprises 13 residues. The CDR3 sequence: CASSLLLANEQFF. The CDR3 DNA follows: TGTGCCAGCAGTTTATTGCTAGCGAATGAGCAGTTCTTC.

This clone was seen more than once but under ten times. The chain employs TRBV12-5 and TRBJ2-7, with TRBD2 identical over 14 bases. CDR3 length: 17 amino acids. Germline V lookup: CDR1 LGHNT, CDR2 FRNRAP. Trimming took 5 bases from V and 3 from J; bases not matched to a gene: 9. CDR3 in amino acids: CASGPGTSGRAHYEQYF. The CDR3 coding sequence is TGTGCTAGTGGTCCCGGGACTAGCGGGAGAGCCCACTACGAGCAGTACTTC.

The rearrangement links TRBV7-6 to TRBJ1-6; 7 nucleotides match TRBD1. Per germline, CDR1 SGHVS and CDR2 FNYEAQ. Trimming at V came to 0 bases and at J to 5 bases, leaving 4 bases not matched to a gene. This CDR3 is 16 amino acids long. CDR3 protein: CASSLAGGTDNSPLHF. The DNA of the CDR3 is TGTGCCAGCAGCTTAGCGGGCGGGACAGATAATTCACCCCTCCACTTT.

The chain joins TRBV12-3 or TRBV12-4 to TRBJ1-5, with TRBD1 identical over 8 bases. The V gene end was trimmed by 6 bases and the J gene end by 4 bases; junction bases not matched to a gene: 2. The length of the CDR3 is 13 residues. As DNA, the CDR3 is TGTGCCAGCAGGCGGACAGGGAATCAGCCCCAGCATTTT. Translated, it gives CASRRTGNQPQHF.

The chain links TRBV10-3 to TRBJ2-2; 8 nucleotides match TRBD1. Germline assignment: CDR1 ENHRY and CDR2 SYGVKD. The CDR3 sequence is 15 residues long. V was clipped by 4 bases and J by 5 bases; unmatched bases: 6. CDR3 in DNA: TGTGCCATCAGTGCAACGCAGGGGGCGACCGGGGAGCTGTTTTTT. This translates into CAISATQGATGELFF.

The chain has TRBV15 and TRBJ2-1, with 10 bases identical to TRBD2. The J segment lost 10 bases and the V segment lost 8 bases, leaving 11 bases of the junction unmatched. This CDR3 is built from 14 residues. Germline V gives CDR1 LNHNV, CDR2 YYDKDF (reference sequence). The CDR3 sequence is CATSKREGMGEQFF. The CDR3 coding sequence is TGTGCCACCTCGAAGCGGGAGGGCATGGGGGAGCAGTTCTTC.

V usage is TRBV14 and J usage is TRBJ2-3; the match to TRBD2 covers 9 bases. The CDR3 runs to 17 residues. The V gene end was trimmed by 3 bases and the J gene end by 2 bases; junction bases not matched to a gene: 9. Germline values: CDR1 SGHDN, CDR2 FVKESK. The chain's CDR3 is CASSQILAGDFTDTQYF. The CDR3 DNA reads as TGTGCCAGCAGCCAGATTTTAGCGGGAGACTTCACAGATACGCAGTATTTT. The complete variable domain, with remaining parts taken from reference TRBV14 and TRBJ2-3, reads EAGVTQFPSHSVIEKGQTVTLRCDPISGHDNLYWYRRVMGKEIKFLLHFVKESKQDESGMPNNRFLAERTGGTYSTLKVQPAELEDSGVYFCASSQILAGDFTDTQYFGPGTRLTVL.

V gene TRBV5-4 combines with J gene TRBJ1-3, with D hard to call. This CDR3 contains 14 residues. From germline, CDR1 is SGHNT and CDR2 YYREEE (reference sequence). V was clipped by 4 bases and J by 3 bases, with 11 bases between them. DNA of the CDR3: TGTGCCAGCAGCCCTGGTCTGAGTGGAAACACCATATATTTT. Protein: CASSPGLSGNTIYF. Full variable domain (rest looked up from reference TRBV5-4 and TRBJ1-3): ETGVTQSPTHLIKTRGQQVTLRCSSQSGHNTVSWYQQALGQGPQFIFQYYREEENGRGNFPPRFSGLQFPNYSSELNVNALELDDSALYLCASSPGLSGNTIYFGEGSWLTVV.

The rearrangement joins TRBV7-2 to TRBJ1-2, with D possibly being TRBD1 (6 bases). CDR3 length: 16 amino acids. Trimming shortened V by 7 bases and J by 3 bases, and 21 bases separated the two germline ends. Germline CDR1 and CDR2: SGHTA and FQGNSA. CDR3 sequence reads: CASTKPPGGADYGYTF. The CDR3 DNA is TGTGCCAGCACAAAGCCCCCGGGGGGCGCGGACTATGGCTACACCTTC. Filled out from reference TRBV7-2 and TRBJ1-2, the complete variable domain reads GAGVSQSPSNKVTEKGKDVELRCDPISGHTALYWYRQSLGQGLEFLIYFQGNSAPDKSGLPSDRFSAERTGGSVSTLTIQRTQQEDSAVYLCASTKPPGGADYGYTFGSGTRLTVV.